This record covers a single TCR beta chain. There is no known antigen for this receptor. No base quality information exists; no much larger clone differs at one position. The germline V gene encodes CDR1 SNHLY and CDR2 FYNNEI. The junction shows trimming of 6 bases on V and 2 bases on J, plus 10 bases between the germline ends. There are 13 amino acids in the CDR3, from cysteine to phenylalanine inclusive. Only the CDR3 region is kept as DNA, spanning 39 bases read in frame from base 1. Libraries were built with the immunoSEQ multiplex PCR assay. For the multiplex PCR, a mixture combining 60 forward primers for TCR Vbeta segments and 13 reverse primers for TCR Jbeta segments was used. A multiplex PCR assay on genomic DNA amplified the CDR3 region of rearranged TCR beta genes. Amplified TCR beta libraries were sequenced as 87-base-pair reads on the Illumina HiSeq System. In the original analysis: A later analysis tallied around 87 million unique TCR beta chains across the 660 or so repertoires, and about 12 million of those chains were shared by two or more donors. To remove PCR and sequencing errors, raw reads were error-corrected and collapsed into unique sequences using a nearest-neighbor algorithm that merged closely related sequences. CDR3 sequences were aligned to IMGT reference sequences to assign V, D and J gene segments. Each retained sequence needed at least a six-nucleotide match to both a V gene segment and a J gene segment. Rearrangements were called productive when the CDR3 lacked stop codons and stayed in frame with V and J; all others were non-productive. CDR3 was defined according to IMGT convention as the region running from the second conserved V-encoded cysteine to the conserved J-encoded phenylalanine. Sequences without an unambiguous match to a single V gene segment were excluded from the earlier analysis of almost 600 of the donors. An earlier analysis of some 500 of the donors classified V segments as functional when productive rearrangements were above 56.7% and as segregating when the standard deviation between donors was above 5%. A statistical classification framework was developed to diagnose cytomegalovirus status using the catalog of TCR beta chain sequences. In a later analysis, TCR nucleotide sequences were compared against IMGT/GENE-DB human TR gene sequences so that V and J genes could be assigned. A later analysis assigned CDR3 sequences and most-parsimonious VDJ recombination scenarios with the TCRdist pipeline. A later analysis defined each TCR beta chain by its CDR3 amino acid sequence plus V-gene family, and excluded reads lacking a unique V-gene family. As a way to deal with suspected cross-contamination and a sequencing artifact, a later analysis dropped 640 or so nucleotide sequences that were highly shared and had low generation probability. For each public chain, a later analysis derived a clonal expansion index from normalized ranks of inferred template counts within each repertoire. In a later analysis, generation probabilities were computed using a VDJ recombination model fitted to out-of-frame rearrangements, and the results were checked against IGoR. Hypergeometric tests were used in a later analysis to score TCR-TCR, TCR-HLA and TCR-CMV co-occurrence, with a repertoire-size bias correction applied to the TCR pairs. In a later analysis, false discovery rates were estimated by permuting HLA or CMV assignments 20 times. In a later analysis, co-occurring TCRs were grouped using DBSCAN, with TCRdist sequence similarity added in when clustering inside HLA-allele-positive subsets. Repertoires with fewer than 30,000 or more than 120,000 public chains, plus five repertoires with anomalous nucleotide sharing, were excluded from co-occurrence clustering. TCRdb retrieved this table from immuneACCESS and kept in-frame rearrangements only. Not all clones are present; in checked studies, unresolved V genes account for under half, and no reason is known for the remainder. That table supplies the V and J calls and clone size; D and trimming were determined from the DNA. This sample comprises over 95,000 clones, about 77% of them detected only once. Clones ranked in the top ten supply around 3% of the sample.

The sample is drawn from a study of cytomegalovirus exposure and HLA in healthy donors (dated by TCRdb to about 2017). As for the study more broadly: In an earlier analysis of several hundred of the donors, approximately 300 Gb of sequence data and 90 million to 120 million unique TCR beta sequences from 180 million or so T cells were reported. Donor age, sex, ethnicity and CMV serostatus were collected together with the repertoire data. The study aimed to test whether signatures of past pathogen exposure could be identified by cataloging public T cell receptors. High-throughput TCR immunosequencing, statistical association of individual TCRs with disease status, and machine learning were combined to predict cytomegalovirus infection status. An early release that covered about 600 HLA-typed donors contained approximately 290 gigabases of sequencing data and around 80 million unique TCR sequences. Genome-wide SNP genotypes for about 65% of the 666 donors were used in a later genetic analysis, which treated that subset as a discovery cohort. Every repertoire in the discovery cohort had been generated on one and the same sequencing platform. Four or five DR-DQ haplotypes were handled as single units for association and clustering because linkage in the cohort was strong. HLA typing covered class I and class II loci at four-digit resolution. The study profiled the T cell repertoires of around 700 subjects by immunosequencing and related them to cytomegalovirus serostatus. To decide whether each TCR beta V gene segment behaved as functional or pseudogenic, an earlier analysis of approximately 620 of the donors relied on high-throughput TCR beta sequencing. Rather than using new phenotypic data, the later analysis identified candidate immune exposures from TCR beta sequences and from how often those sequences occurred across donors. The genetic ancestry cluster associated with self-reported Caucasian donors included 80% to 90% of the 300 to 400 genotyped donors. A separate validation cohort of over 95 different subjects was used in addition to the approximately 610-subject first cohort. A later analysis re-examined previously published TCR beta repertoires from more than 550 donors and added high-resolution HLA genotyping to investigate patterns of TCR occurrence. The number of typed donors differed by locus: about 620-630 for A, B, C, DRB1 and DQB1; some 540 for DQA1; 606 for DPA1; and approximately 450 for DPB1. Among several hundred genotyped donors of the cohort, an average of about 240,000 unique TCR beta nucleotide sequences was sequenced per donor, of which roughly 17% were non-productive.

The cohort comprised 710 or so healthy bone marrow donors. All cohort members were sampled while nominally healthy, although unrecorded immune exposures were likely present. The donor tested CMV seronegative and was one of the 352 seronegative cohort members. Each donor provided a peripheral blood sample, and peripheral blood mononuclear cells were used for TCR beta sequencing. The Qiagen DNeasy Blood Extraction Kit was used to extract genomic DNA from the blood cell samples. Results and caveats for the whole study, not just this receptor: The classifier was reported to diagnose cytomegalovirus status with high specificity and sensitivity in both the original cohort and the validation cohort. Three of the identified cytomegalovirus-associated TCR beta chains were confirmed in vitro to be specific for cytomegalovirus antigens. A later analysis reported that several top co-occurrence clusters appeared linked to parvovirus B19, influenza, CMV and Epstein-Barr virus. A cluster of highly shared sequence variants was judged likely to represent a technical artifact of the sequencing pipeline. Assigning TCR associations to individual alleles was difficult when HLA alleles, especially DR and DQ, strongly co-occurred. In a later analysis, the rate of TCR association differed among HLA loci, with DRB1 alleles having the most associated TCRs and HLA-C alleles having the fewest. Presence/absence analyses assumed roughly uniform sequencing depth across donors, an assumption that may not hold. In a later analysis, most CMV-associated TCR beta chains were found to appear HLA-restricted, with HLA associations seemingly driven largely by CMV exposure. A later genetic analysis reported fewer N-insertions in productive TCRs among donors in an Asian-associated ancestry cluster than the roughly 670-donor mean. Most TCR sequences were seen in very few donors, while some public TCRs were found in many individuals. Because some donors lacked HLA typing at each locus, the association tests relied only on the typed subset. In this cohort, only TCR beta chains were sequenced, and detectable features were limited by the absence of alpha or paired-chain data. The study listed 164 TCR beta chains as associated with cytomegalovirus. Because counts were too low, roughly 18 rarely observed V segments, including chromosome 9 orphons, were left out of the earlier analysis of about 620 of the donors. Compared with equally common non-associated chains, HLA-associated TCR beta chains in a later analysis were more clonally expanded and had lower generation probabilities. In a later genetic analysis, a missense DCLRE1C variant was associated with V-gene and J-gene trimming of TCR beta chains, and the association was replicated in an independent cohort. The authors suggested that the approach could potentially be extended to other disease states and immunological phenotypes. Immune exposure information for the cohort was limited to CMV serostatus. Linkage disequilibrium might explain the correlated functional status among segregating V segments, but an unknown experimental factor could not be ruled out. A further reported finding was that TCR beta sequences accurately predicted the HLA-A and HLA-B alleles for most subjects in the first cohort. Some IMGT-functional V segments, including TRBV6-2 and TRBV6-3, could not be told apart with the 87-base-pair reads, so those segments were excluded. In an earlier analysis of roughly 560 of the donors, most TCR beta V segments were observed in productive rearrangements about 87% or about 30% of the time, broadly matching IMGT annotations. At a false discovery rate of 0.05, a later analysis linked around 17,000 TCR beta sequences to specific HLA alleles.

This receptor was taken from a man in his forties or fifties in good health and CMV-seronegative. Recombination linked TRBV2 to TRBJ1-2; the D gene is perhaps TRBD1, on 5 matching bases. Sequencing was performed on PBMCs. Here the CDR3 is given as CASRAGKNYGYTF. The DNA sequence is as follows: TGTGCCAGCAGGGCAGGGAAGAACTATGGCTACACCTTC.